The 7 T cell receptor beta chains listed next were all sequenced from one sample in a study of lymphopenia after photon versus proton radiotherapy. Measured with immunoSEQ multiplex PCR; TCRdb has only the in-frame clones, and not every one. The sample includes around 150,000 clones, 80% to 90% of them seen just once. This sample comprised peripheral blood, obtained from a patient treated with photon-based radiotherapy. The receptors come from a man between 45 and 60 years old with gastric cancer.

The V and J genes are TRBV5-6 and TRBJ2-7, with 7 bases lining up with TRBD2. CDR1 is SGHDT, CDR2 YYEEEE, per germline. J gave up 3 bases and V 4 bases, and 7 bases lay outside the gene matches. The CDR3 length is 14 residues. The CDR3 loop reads CASSPLGGDYEQYF. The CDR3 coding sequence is TGTGCCAGCAGCCCCTTGGGAGGGGACTACGAGCAGTACTTC.

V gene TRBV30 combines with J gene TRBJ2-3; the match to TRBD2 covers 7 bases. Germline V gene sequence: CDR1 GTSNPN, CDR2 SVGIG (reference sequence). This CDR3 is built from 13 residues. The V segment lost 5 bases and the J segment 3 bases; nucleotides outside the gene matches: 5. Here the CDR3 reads CAWGGLRTDTQYF. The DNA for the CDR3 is TGTGCCTGGGGGGGACTACGGACAGATACGCAGTATTTT.

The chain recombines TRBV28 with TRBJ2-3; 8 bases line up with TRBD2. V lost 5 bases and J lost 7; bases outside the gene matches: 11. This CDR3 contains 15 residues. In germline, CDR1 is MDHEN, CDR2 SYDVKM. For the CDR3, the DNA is TGTGCCAGCAGTCTTAGCGGGAATAGTCCCTATACGCAGTATTTT. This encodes CASSLSGNSPYTQYF.

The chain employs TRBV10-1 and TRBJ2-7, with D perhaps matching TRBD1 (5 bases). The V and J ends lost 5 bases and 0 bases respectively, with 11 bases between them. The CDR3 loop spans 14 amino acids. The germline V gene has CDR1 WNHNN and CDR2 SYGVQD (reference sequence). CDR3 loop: CASSPTATSYEQYF. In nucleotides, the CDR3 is TGCGCCAGCAGTCCGACAGCAACCTCCTACGAGCAGTACTTC.

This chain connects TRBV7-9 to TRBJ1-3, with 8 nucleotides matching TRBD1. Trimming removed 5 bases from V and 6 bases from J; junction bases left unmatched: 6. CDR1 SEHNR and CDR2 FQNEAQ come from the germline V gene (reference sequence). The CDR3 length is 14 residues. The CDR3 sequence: CASSILQGANTIYF. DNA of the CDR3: TGTGCCAGCAGCATCCTCCAGGGGGCAAACACCATATATTTT.

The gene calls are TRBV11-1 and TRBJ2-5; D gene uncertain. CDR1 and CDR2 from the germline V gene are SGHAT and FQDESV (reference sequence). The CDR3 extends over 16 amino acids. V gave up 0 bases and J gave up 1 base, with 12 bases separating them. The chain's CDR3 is CASSLAFDISQETQYF. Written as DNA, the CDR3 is TGTGCCAGCAGCTTAGCGTTTGATATATCCCAAGAGACCCAGTACTTC.

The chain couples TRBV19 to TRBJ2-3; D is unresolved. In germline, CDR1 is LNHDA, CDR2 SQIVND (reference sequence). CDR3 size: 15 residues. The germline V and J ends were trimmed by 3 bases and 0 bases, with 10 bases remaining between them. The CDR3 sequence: CASSIQPTSTDTQYF. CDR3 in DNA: TGTGCCAGTAGTATTCAGCCTACTAGCACAGATACGCAGTATTTT. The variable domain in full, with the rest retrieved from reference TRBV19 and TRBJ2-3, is DGGITQSPKYLFRKEGQNVTLSCEQNLNHDAMYWYRQDPGQGLRLIYYSQIVNDFQKGDIAEGYSVSREKKESFPLTVTSAQKNPTAFYLCASSIQPTSTDTQYFGPGTRLTVL.